The text below deals with one TCR beta chain. Germline assignment: CDR1 SGHAT and CDR2 FQNNGV. The CDR3 runs to 14 residues. The J segment lost 9 bases and the V segment lost 6 bases, leaving 11 bases of the junction unmatched. The record originates from a study of blood T cell repertoires in COVID-19. Study-wide background: Researchers got acute and convalescent COVID-19 samples from the United States, Italy and Spain.

The assay was immunoSEQ multiplex PCR, and TCRdb's table has in-frame clones only and misses some. The data contain 300,000 to 400,000 clones, roughly 90% of them singletons. The receptor was derived from a woman in her thirties with COVID-19, enrolled during active disease. This chain joins TRBV11-2 and TRBJ2-3; 8 bases fit TRBD1. Material for sequencing was peripheral blood. The CDR3, as DNA: TGTGCCAGCAGAGAGGTCAGGGGGCATGACACGCAGTATTTT. Protein product: CASREVRGHDTQYF. The variable domain in full, with the rest retrieved from reference TRBV11-2 and TRBJ2-3, is EAGVAQSPRYKIIEKRQSVAFWCNPISGHATLYWYQQILGQGPKLLIQFQNNGVVDDSQLPKDRFSAERLKGVDSTLKIQPAKLEDSAVYLCASREVRGHDTQYFGPGTRLTVL.